The 15 T cell receptor beta chains in this list originate from one sample, sequenced in a study of shared clonotypes between healthy human individuals. Only in-frame clones appear in the TCRdb table, and some are missing; sequencing was by immunoSEQ multiplex PCR. There are tens of thousands of clones in the sample; roughly three fifths occur only once, and about 51% lies in the top ten. Sequencing input: memory CD8+ T cells sorted from blood. Subset reported: CD45RO+ cells pooled with CCR7-negative TemRA cells. The receptor source for this set is a man aged 25 to 45 in good health.

This chain joins TRBV13 and TRBJ2-3; 10 bases fit TRBD1. The trim removed 8 bases at V and 2 bases at J, leaving 1 base unmatched. Germline loops: CDR1 PRHDT, CDR2 FYEKMQ (reference sequence). The CDR3 spans 13 residues. The CDR3 sequence is CASGTGVTDTQYF. CDR3 DNA sequence: TGTGCCAGCGGGACAGGGGTCACAGATACGCAGTATTTT.

The table lists this clone with a few counts. This sample includes further DNA sequences coding for the same CDR3. V and J are TRBV30 and TRBJ2-7, with TRBD1 matching 9 bases. CDR3 size: 14 residues. Trimming took 2 bases from V and 3 from J; bases not matched to a gene: 5. The germline V gene has CDR1 GTSNPN and CDR2 SVGIG (reference sequence). The CDR3, as DNA: TGTGCCTGGAGTACCGGGACAGGGAGCTACGAGCAGTACTTC. It translates to CAWSTGTGSYEQYF.

This clone has a handful of counts. The chain links TRBV10-3 to TRBJ2-7, with TRBD2 matching over 7 bases. There are 16 residues in the CDR3. V lost 6 bases, J lost 2 bases, and 13 bases stayed unmatched. Germline V lookup: CDR1 ENHRY, CDR2 SYGVKD. CDR3 amino acids: CAISQPSGTRTYEQYF. CDR3 coding DNA: TGTGCCATCAGCCAGCCCAGCGGGACGCGTACCTACGAGCAGTACTTC.

V is TRBV27 and J is TRBJ2-5; D uncertain. The germline V gene encodes CDR1 MNHEY and CDR2 SMNVEV (reference sequence). The CDR3 has 16 amino acids. V lost 5 bases and J lost 3, with 19 bases in between. The CDR3 is CASSPEITHLKETQYF. CDR3 bases: TGTGCCAGCAGTCCGGAAATAACGCATCTAAAAGAGACCCAGTACTTC.

Points on this clone: One end of the junction is discordant with germline, which a read error may explain. The rearrangement links TRBV2 to TRBJ2-6; 7 bases map to TRBD1. Germline assignment: CDR1 SNHLY and CDR2 FYNNEI. The CDR3 spans 16 residues. The CDR3 DNA reads as TGTGCCAGCAGGGAAGACGACAGGGCTGGGGCCAACGTCCTGACTTTC. Its translation is CASREDDRAGANVLTF. Combining the CDR3 with reference TRBV2 and TRBJ2-6 gives the whole variable domain EPEVTQTPSHQVTQMGQEVILRCVPISNHLYFYWYRQILGQKVEFLVSFYNNEISEKSEIFDDQFSVERPDGSNFTLKIRSTKLEDSAMYFCASREDDRAGANVLTFGAGSRLTVL.

The V gene is TRBV25-1, the J gene TRBJ2-1; D gene unclear. Germline assignment: CDR1 MGHDK and CDR2 SYGVNS. This CDR3 has 11 amino acids. V shed 1 base and J shed 9 bases, with 4 bases lying between them. The DNA for the CDR3 is TGTGCCAGCAGTGAATCAGTTGAGCAGTTCTTC. It yields the protein CASSESVEQFF.

Here the CDR3 reads CAWSGQGVRPDTQYF. The CDR3 DNA reads TGTGCCTGGTCCGGACAGGGGGTTCGTCCGGATACGCAGTATTTT. The V gene is TRBV30, the J gene TRBJ2-3, with 10 positions matching TRBD1. Losses at the gene ends were 5 bases for V and 6 bases for J; bases not matched to a gene: 11. The CDR3 has 15 amino acids. Germline CDR1 GTSNPN, CDR2 SVGIG (reference sequence).

The CDR3 reads CASSLDPGQNTEAFF. Here the CDR3 DNA reads TGTGCCAGCAGTTTAGACCCCGGACAGAACACTGAAGCTTTCTTT. The chain has TRBV28 and TRBJ1-1, with D tentatively TRBD1 (5 bases). This CDR3 spans 15 amino acids. The ends were cut back, 2 bases at V and 1 base at J, with 11 bases in the middle. Germline V gene sequence: CDR1 MDHEN, CDR2 SYDVKM.

This clone came up a few times. The rearrangement joins TRBV5-1 to TRBJ2-1; TRBD1 aligns across 7 bases. Trimming took 5 bases from V and 3 from J; bases not matched to a gene: 2. Germline assignment: CDR1 SGHRS and CDR2 YFSETQ. The CDR3 extends over 13 amino acids. The CDR3: CASSWTGYNEQFF. The CDR3 DNA sequence: TGCGCCAGCAGTTGGACAGGCTACAATGAGCAGTTCTTC.

The V call is TRBV5-1, the J call TRBJ2-5, with 8 bases matching TRBD2. Germline V lookup: CDR1 SGHRS, CDR2 YFSETQ. The CDR3 spans 15 residues. V shed 0 bases, J shed 3 bases, and the junction held 4 bases outside the gene matches. The CDR3 reads CASSLGGTREETQYF. In DNA, the CDR3 is TGCGCCAGCAGCTTGGGAGGGACTAGAGAAGAGACCCAGTACTTC.

This clone was detected only once. V is TRBV29-1 and J is TRBJ2-5; D uncertain. This CDR3 spans 13 amino acids. V lost 7 bases to trimming and J lost 1 base, with 13 bases between them. The germline V gene encodes CDR1 SQVTM and CDR2 ANQGSEA. CDR3 sequence: CSAEKASQETQYF. In nucleotides, the CDR3 is TGCAGCGCCGAGAAGGCAAGCCAAGAGACCCAGTACTTC.

The rearrangement joins TRBV10-1 to TRBJ2-5, with TRBD2 identical over 9 bases. This CDR3 is 14 amino acids long. Germline loops: CDR1 WNHNN, CDR2 SYGVQD (reference sequence). The V gene end was trimmed by 3 bases and the J gene end by 9 bases; junction bases not matched to a gene: 8. For the CDR3, the DNA is TGCGCCAGCAGTGACCGGTCCCGCGGGGGGGCCCAGTACTTC. As protein: CASSDRSRGGAQYF.

In its sample, this clone was seen once. The rearrangement joins TRBV7-2 to TRBJ1-4; 9 nucleotides line up with TRBD1. Losses at the gene ends were 4 bases for V and 8 bases for J; bases not matched to a gene: 8. This CDR3 region has 15 residues. The germline V gene encodes CDR1 SGHTA and CDR2 FQGNSA. The DNA for the CDR3 is TGTGCCAGCAGCTATTCCGGGACAGGGAGAGAAAAACTGTTTTTT. Translated, it gives CASSYSGTGREKLFF.

The chain is built from TRBV7-9 and TRBJ2-3, with TRBD2 matching 7 bases. The V gene's germline CDR1 is SEHNR and CDR2 FQNEAQ (reference sequence). Unmatched junction bases numbered 10, after V lost 5 bases and J lost 2 bases. CDR3 length: 16 residues. The CDR3 here is CASSPHTSGTTDTQYF. The CDR3 region has the DNA TGTGCCAGCAGCCCCCATACCAGCGGGACCACAGATACGCAGTATTTT. The whole variable domain, filled in from reference TRBV7-9 and TRBJ2-3, reads DTGVSQNPRHKITKRGQNVTFRCDPISEHNRLYWYRQTLGQGPEFLTYFQNEAQLEKSRLLSDRFSAERPKGSFSTLEIQRTEQGDSAMYLCASSPHTSGTTDTQYFGPGTRLTVL.

This clone was picked up one time. The chain uses TRBV2 and TRBJ1-4, with TRBD1 identical over 9 bases. J lost 4 bases, V lost 3 bases, and 3 bases had no gene match. Germline values: CDR1 SNHLY, CDR2 FYNNEI. This CDR3 has 15 residues. DNA of the CDR3: TGTGCCAGCAGTGAGGGGACAGGGTTTAATGAAAAACTGTTTTTT. Protein product: CASSEGTGFNEKLFF.